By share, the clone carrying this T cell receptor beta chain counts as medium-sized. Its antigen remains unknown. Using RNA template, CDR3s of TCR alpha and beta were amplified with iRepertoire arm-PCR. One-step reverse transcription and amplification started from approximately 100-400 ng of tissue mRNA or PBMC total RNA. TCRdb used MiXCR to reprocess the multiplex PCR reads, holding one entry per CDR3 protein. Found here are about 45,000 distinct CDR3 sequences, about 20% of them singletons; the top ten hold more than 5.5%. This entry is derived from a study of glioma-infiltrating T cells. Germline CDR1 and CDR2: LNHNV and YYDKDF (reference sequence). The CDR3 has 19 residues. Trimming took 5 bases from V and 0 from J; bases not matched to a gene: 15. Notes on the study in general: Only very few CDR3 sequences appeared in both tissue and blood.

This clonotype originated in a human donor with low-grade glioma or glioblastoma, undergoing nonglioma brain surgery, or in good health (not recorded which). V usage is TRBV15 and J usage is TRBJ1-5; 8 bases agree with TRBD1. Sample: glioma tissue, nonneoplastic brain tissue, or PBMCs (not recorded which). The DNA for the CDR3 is TGTGCCACCAGCCCACCCGAGTGGGGACAGGTACATAGCAATCAGCCCCAGCATTTT. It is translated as CATSPPEWGQVHSNQPQHF.